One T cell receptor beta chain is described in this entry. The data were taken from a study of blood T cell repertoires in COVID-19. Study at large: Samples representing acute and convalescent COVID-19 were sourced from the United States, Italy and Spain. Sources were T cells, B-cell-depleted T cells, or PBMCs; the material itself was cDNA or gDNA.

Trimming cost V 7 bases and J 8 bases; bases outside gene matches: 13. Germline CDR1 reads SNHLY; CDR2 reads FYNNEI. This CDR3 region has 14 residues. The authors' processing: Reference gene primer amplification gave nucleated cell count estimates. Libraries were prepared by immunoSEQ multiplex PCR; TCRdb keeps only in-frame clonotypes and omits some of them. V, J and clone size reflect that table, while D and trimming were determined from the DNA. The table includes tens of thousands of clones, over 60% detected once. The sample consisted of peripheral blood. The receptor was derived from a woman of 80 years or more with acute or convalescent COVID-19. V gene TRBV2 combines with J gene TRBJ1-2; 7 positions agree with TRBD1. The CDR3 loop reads CASKNRGGPRGYTF. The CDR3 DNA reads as TGTGCCAGCAAGAACAGGGGAGGCCCCAGGGGCTACACCTTC.